This is a list of T cell receptor beta chains from one sample in a study of graft-versus-host responses after intestinal transplantation. Profiled with immunoSEQ multiplex PCR; TCRdb holds only in-frame clones, not every one. Among more than 65,000 clones listed, 90% were seen once. Their recognized antigens are unknown. Sequences were derived from unstimulated CD8+ T cells sorted from spleen or lymph node cells, sampled before intestinal transplant. All receptors come from a human donor who received an intestinal transplant. CDR3s include the opening cysteine and the closing phenylalanine or tryptophan. The order of the fields is J gene, V gene, D gene, clone size, CDR3 DNA, CDR3 protein. The D gene is left open where the match is weak. Not every row has a clone size; where given, it reads once, few, many or a size class.

J gene: TRBJ2-1
V gene: TRBV14
D gene: TRBD1
clone size: .
CDR3 DNA: TGTGCCAGCAGCCAAGATGCAGGGACAGCCTTTACACTCTACAATGAGCAGTTCTTC
CDR3 protein: CASSQDAGTAFTLYNEQFF

J gene: TRBJ2-3
V gene: TRBV7-9
D gene: .
clone size: .
CDR3 DNA: TGTGCCGCCAAACTTTCAGATACGCAGTATTTT
CDR3 protein: CAAKLSDTQYF

J gene: TRBJ1-1
V gene: TRBV15
D gene: .
clone size: .
CDR3 DNA: TGTGCCACCAGCAGATCCCCAGACACTGAAGCTTTCTTT
CDR3 protein: CATSRSPDTEAFF

J gene: TRBJ2-1
V gene: TRBV7-3
D gene: .
clone size: .
CDR3 DNA: TGTGCCAGCAGCACCAGAGGGGGGGGGAATGAGCAGTTCTTC
CDR3 protein: CASSTRGGGNEQFF

J gene: TRBJ2-5
V gene: TRBV7-3
D gene: .
clone size: once
CDR3 DNA: TGTGCCAGCAGCTTAGGGGCTAGCGAACAAGAGACCCAGTACTTC
CDR3 protein: CASSLGASEQETQYF

J gene: TRBJ1-2
V gene: TRBV7-9
D gene: TRBD1
clone size: .
CDR3 DNA: TGTGCCAGCAGCCCGTCGGGACAGGGGCTGGACGGCTACACCTTC
CDR3 protein: CASSPSGQGLDGYTF

J gene: TRBJ1-5
V gene: TRBV5-6
D gene: TRBD1
clone size: .
CDR3 DNA: TGTGCCAGCAGCTTGGCCGGGACAGAAAGCAATCAGCCCCAGCATTTT
CDR3 protein: CASSLAGTESNQPQHF

J gene: TRBJ1-4
V gene: TRBV6-6
D gene: TRBD1
clone size: .
CDR3 DNA: TGTGCCAGCACCGTGACAGGGCCTAATGAAAAACTGTTTTTT
CDR3 protein: CASTVTGPNEKLFF

J gene: TRBJ2-5
V gene: TRBV11-1
D gene: TRBD1
clone size: .
CDR3 DNA: TGTGCCAGCAGCGGAGGGACAGGGGGAGGCGGAGAGACCCAGTACTTC
CDR3 protein: CASSGGTGGGGETQYF

J gene: TRBJ1-1
V gene: TRBV11-2
D gene: .
clone size: .
CDR3 DNA: TGTGCCAGCAGCTTAGCAGCCTTACAGGTGGCGAACACTGAAGCTTTCTTT
CDR3 protein: CASSLAALQVANTEAFF

J gene: TRBJ2-1
V gene: TRBV7-6
D gene: TRBD1
clone size: .
CDR3 DNA: TGTGCCAGCAGCCCCAGACAGGGCGACAATGAGCAGTTCTTC
CDR3 protein: CASSPRQGDNEQFF

J gene: TRBJ2-7
V gene: TRBV5-6
D gene: TRBD1
clone size: .
CDR3 DNA: TGTGCCAGCAGCCTAGGGGGCCACGAGCAGTACTTC
CDR3 protein: CASSLGGHEQYF

J gene: TRBJ2-7
V gene: TRBV9
D gene: TRBD2
clone size: .
CDR3 DNA: TGTGCCAGCAGCGCCATACTAGCGGGGGACGAGCAGTACTTC
CDR3 protein: CASSAILAGDEQYF

J gene: TRBJ2-5
V gene: TRBV27
D gene: .
clone size: once
CDR3 DNA: TGTGCCAGCAGTCCATGGACAGAAGAGACCCAGTACTTC
CDR3 protein: CASSPWTEETQYF

J gene: TRBJ1-2
V gene: TRBV5-6
D gene: .
clone size: few
CDR3 DNA: TGTGCCAGCAGCCCCGGAACAGGGAGCTATGGCTACACCTTC
CDR3 protein: CASSPGTGSYGYTF

J gene: TRBJ2-1
V gene: TRBV9
D gene: TRBD2
clone size: .
CDR3 DNA: TGTGCCAGCAGCAGCGGGGGGTCCTACAATGAGCAGTTCTTC
CDR3 protein: CASSSGGSYNEQFF

J gene: TRBJ1-2
V gene: TRBV5-4
D gene: .
clone size: .
CDR3 DNA: TGTGCCAGCAGCTTGGAGTCCCCTACCTACTATGGCTACACCTTC
CDR3 protein: CASSLESPTYYGYTF

J gene: TRBJ2-5
V gene: TRBV11-2
D gene: .
clone size: .
CDR3 DNA: TGTGCCAGCAGCTTAGGGGTGGGGAGCCAAGAGACCCAGTACTTC
CDR3 protein: CASSLGVGSQETQYF

J gene: TRBJ1-1
V gene: TRBV5-6
D gene: TRBD1
clone size: .
CDR3 DNA: TGTGCCAGCAGCTTCGGGACAGGCCCCGCGGACTCTGAAGCTTTCTTT
CDR3 protein: CASSFGTGPADSEAFF

J gene: TRBJ2-2
V gene: TRBV4-1
D gene: TRBD2
clone size: .
CDR3 DNA: TGCGCCAGCAGCCACCCCGGACTAGCGGGGGGGCGAGGCACCGGGGAGCTGTTTTTT
CDR3 protein: CASSHPGLAGGRGTGELFF

J gene: TRBJ2-2
V gene: TRBV2
D gene: .
clone size: .
CDR3 DNA: TGTGCCAGCAGTGAATGGCAATTACCGAACACCGGGGAGCTGTTTTTT
CDR3 protein: CASSEWQLPNTGELFF

J gene: TRBJ2-7
V gene: TRBV13
D gene: .
clone size: few
CDR3 DNA: TGTGCCAGCAGCGCCCTAACCTACGAGCAGTACTTC
CDR3 protein: CASSALTYEQYF

J gene: TRBJ2-7
V gene: TRBV27
D gene: .
clone size: .
CDR3 DNA: TGTGCCAGCAGTTTAGCGGCGGTTAACTACGAGCAGTACTTC
CDR3 protein: CASSLAAVNYEQYF

J gene: TRBJ2-1
V gene: TRBV11-2
D gene: .
clone size: once
CDR3 DNA: TGTGCCAGCAGCCCCGGGGGGCCAGCCTCCTCCTACAATGAGCAGTTCTTC
CDR3 protein: CASSPGGPASSYNEQFF

J gene: TRBJ2-7
V gene: TRBV11-2
D gene: .
clone size: once
CDR3 DNA: TGTGCCAGCAGCTTAGGGGTGGGGGGTGGCGAGCAGTACTTC
CDR3 protein: CASSLGVGGGEQYF

J gene: TRBJ2-2
V gene: TRBV29-1
D gene: TRBD2
clone size: .
CDR3 DNA: TGCAGCGTTGAAGATGGGCTAGCGGAAAACACCGGGGAGCTGTTTTTT
CDR3 protein: CSVEDGLAENTGELFF

J gene: TRBJ1-6
V gene: TRBV5-8
D gene: TRBD1
clone size: .
CDR3 DNA: TGTGCCAGCAGCTTGGGGGCAGGGACAGGGGGTAATTCACCCCTCCACTTT
CDR3 protein: CASSLGAGTGGNSPLHF

J gene: TRBJ1-6
V gene: TRBV27
D gene: .
clone size: .
CDR3 DNA: TGTGCCAGCAGTTTCGGTTCTGGTTCACCCCTCCACTTT
CDR3 protein: CASSFGSGSPLHF

J gene: TRBJ1-1
V gene: TRBV13
D gene: .
clone size: few
CDR3 DNA: TGTGCCAGCAGCTTAGGCCTAAACACTGAAGCTTTCTTT
CDR3 protein: CASSLGLNTEAFF

J gene: TRBJ1-1
V gene: TRBV7-9
D gene: .
clone size: .
CDR3 DNA: TGTGCCAGCAGCTTACTGCAGGGGAGCCCTGAAGCTTTCTTT
CDR3 protein: CASSLLQGSPEAFF

J gene: TRBJ2-2
V gene: TRBV29-1
D gene: .
clone size: .
CDR3 DNA: TGCAGCGTTGAAGATCGCGGGGCGCCGAACACCGGGGAGCTGTTTTTT
CDR3 protein: CSVEDRGAPNTGELFF

J gene: TRBJ2-3
V gene: TRBV6-1
D gene: TRBD2
clone size: .
CDR3 DNA: TGTGCCAGCAGCGGACTAGCGGGGGGAACAGATACGCAGTATTTT
CDR3 protein: CASSGLAGGTDTQYF

J gene: TRBJ2-3
V gene: TRBV4-1
D gene: TRBD2
clone size: .
CDR3 DNA: TGCGCCAGCAGCCAAGAAGGACTAGCAATCGGCGCAGATACGCAGTATTTT
CDR3 protein: CASSQEGLAIGADTQYF

J gene: TRBJ2-7
V gene: TRBV5-6
D gene: TRBD2
clone size: few
CDR3 DNA: TGTGCCAGCAGCTTCGGGACTAGCGGCTACGAGCAGTACTTC
CDR3 protein: CASSFGTSGYEQYF

J gene: TRBJ2-7
V gene: TRBV7-9
D gene: TRBD1
clone size: .
CDR3 DNA: TGTGCCAGCAGCCCCCGACAGGGGGGCCTTAGCGAGCAGTACTTC
CDR3 protein: CASSPRQGGLSEQYF

J gene: TRBJ2-6
V gene: TRBV7-3
D gene: .
clone size: .
CDR3 DNA: TGTGCCAGCAGCCCACTGGGGGCCAACGTCCTGACTTTC
CDR3 protein: CASSPLGANVLTF

J gene: TRBJ1-5
V gene: TRBV5-5
D gene: .
clone size: .
CDR3 DNA: TGTGCCAGCAGCCTCAGGGCTGGCCAGCCCCAGCATTTT
CDR3 protein: CASSLRAGQPQHF

J gene: TRBJ2-1
V gene: TRBV2
D gene: .
clone size: once
CDR3 DNA: TGTGCCAGCAGGGGGGGATACAATGAGCAGTTCTTC
CDR3 protein: CASRGGYNEQFF

J gene: TRBJ2-1
V gene: TRBV4-1
D gene: .
clone size: .
CDR3 DNA: TGCGCCAGCAGCAAGGACAGATACAATGAGCAGTTCTTC
CDR3 protein: CASSKDRYNEQFF

J gene: TRBJ2-7
V gene: TRBV12-5
D gene: .
clone size: .
CDR3 DNA: TGTGCTAGTGGTTTGTTACCAGGGGACGAGCAGTACTTC
CDR3 protein: CASGLLPGDEQYF

J gene: TRBJ2-1
V gene: TRBV19
D gene: .
clone size: once
CDR3 DNA: TGTGCCAGTAGTCCCAACCCCTCCACAGTCCCGGCCTACAATGAGCAGTTCTTC
CDR3 protein: CASSPNPSTVPAYNEQFF

J gene: TRBJ1-5
V gene: TRBV28
D gene: .
clone size: .
CDR3 DNA: TGTGCCAGCAGTTCCCCAGTAGACAGGTCTCAGCCCCAGCATTTT
CDR3 protein: CASSSPVDRSQPQHF

J gene: TRBJ2-1
V gene: TRBV19
D gene: .
clone size: .
CDR3 DNA: TGTGCCAGCCGGGGTAGCGTCGATGAGCAGTTCTTC
CDR3 protein: CASRGSVDEQFF

J gene: TRBJ2-7
V gene: TRBV7-9
D gene: .
clone size: .
CDR3 DNA: TGTGCCAGCAGCCCCGCCTACGAGCAGTACTTC
CDR3 protein: CASSPAYEQYF

J gene: TRBJ1-5
V gene: TRBV9
D gene: .
clone size: .
CDR3 DNA: TGTGCCAGCAGCGTGACAGACCTCTGGCCCCAGCATTTT
CDR3 protein: CASSVTDLWPQHF

J gene: TRBJ2-5
V gene: TRBV5-1
D gene: TRBD1
clone size: .
CDR3 DNA: TGCGCCAGCAGCAGCCTCGGGACAGGGTGGCTGGTGGGGGAGACCCAGTACTTC
CDR3 protein: CASSSLGTGWLVGETQYF

J gene: TRBJ2-2
V gene: TRBV7-8
D gene: .
clone size: .
CDR3 DNA: TGTGCCAGCAGCTTAGTTGGCGGGCGCGGCGGGGAGCTGTTTTTT
CDR3 protein: CASSLVGGRGGELFF

J gene: TRBJ1-1
V gene: TRBV19
D gene: TRBD1
clone size: .
CDR3 DNA: TGTGCCAGTAGTACACACAGGGGCACTGAAGCTTTCTTT
CDR3 protein: CASSTHRGTEAFF

J gene: TRBJ2-5
V gene: TRBV9
D gene: .
clone size: .
CDR3 DNA: TGTGCCAGCAACACCCCGGGGGGCGGGGAGACCCAGTACTTC
CDR3 protein: CASNTPGGGETQYF

J gene: TRBJ1-2
V gene: TRBV10-3
D gene: .
clone size: .
CDR3 DNA: TGTGCCATCATTACCCCGGCGGGGGACGGAACTGACTATGGCTACACCTTC
CDR3 protein: CAIITPAGDGTDYGYTF

J gene: TRBJ2-7
V gene: TRBV6-5
D gene: .
clone size: .
CDR3 DNA: TGTGCCAGCAGTTACACTAAACAGGCTTGGGAGCAGTACTTC
CDR3 protein: CASSYTKQAWEQYF

J gene: TRBJ1-1
V gene: TRBV6-5
D gene: TRBD1
clone size: once
CDR3 DNA: TGTGCCAGCATCCCCGGACAGGGCACTGAAGCTTTCTTT
CDR3 protein: CASIPGQGTEAFF

J gene: TRBJ1-1
V gene: TRBV6-6
D gene: .
clone size: .
CDR3 DNA: TGTGCCGGGCGGGCTATGAACACTGAAGCTTTCTTT
CDR3 protein: CAGRAMNTEAFF